The clone carrying this T cell receptor beta chain was found a few times. In the ophthalmopathy cohort, Clinical Activity Score was at least 3, NOSPECS grade at least 4, and duration under 3 months. With V trimmed by 3 bases and J by 3 bases, 5 bases remained unmatched. The CDR3 has 16 amino acids. There were TCR beta CDR3 regions amplified from RNA transcripts. The TCR CDR3 first-round RT-PCR relied on the HTBI primer set. One entry per CDR3 protein results from TCRdb running MiXCR on the multiplex PCR reads. The table lists 560,000 or so distinct CDR3 sequences, 15% to 20% of them singletons, with approximately 48% in the top ten. The entry originates in a study of T cells in Graves' hyperthyroidism and ophthalmopathy. Study-wide background: At the time of initial diagnosis and before any treatment, peripheral blood was collected.

This chain links TRBV12-3 or TRBV12-4 with TRBJ2-2, with 9 bases lining up with TRBD1. The sample taken for sequencing was blood. The TCR sequence derives from a man aged 40-49 years with Graves' ophthalmopathy. The CDR3 region is CASSLGQGVDTGELFF. CDR3 coding DNA: TGTGCCAGCAGTTTGGGACAGGGAGTTGACACCGGGGAGCTGTTTTTT.